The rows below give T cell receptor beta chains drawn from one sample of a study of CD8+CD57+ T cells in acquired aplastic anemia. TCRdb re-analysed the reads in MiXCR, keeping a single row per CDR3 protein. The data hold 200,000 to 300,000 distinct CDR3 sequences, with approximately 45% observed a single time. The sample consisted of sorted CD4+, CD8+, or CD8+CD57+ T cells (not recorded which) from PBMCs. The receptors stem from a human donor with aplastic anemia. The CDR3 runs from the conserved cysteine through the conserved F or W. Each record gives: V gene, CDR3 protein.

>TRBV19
CASSIGGSTEAFF
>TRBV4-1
CASSPEVWDEQFF
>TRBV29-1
CSVEIARLQTYEQYF
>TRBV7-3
CASSLLGQGYEQYF
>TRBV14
CASSQGLAGGPRQETQYF
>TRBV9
CASSVAGGLLYF
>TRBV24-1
CATSDILQGGGTGELFF
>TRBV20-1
CSAKLAGSTDTQYF
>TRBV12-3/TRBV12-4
CASRTGRDQPQHF
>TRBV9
CASSVGLAGGTDTQYF
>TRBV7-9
CASSYSGSPSYEQYF
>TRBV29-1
CSVGLGTFRKFF
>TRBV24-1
CATSPTEAAYNNEQFF
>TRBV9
CASSPYTGGENTIYF
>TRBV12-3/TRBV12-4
CASSWDLRTDTQYF
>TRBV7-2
CASSANRGLGQPQHF
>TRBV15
CATSSGAFHEQYF
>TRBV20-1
CSASEGGHTDTQYF
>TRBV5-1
CASSSAQGNTGELFF
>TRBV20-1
CSARDGTSDYEQYF
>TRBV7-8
CASSRSRLGETQYF
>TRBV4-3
CASSQRTGLAFYNEQFF
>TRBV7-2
CASTTRQVYEQYF
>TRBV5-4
CASSQDVGRGGNEQYF
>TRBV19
CASSPTSGKGETQYF
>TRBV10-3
CAISGQDRGYEQYF
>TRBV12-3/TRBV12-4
CASSRGRLTEAFF
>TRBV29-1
CSVEFSQAGLTYEQYF
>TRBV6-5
CASSYSSGNTQYF
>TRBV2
CASSWGALLAEQYF
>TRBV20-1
CSADHRTGDETQYF
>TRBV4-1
CASSQQLATDTQYF
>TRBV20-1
CSARDSRTGELFF
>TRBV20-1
CSARGQDTYYGYTF
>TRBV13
CASSSRGEGSNQPQHF
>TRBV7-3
CASSETGGIQPQHF
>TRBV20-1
CSAQRDTEAFF
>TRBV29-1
CSVEDRQQETQYF
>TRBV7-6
CASSLFVPGRTEAFF
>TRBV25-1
CASSKAGDSGYTF
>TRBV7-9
CASRRVEEAFF